The 13 T cell receptor beta chains listed next were all sequenced from one sample in a study of blood T cell repertoires in COVID-19. The table came from immunoSEQ multiplex PCR; TCRdb's copy has only in-frame clones and leaves some out. The table includes some 300,000 clones, 86% detected once. The sample taken for sequencing was peripheral blood. Source of these receptors: a woman aged 65 to 85 with COVID-19, enrolled during active disease.

V and J are TRBV27 and TRBJ1-6, with TRBD1 identical over 9 bases. The CDR3 has 15 amino acids. Per germline, CDR1 MNHEY and CDR2 SMNVEV (reference sequence). V lost 2 bases to trimming and J lost 6 bases; unmatched junction nucleotides: 2. CDR3 DNA sequence: TGTGCCAGCAGTTTAGGGGGACAGGGTAATTCACCCCTCCACTTT. Translated: CASSLGGQGNSPLHF.

The chain links TRBV7-9 to TRBJ1-6, with D perhaps TRBD1 (5 bases). CDR3 size: 15 residues. Trimming took 1 base from V and 8 from J, leaving 12 bases between them. CDR1 and CDR2 from the germline V gene are SEHNR and FQNEAQ (reference sequence). CDR3 nucleotide sequence: TGTGCCAGCAGCTTAGTCGCAGGGATGGATTCACCCCTCCACTTT. Encoded protein: CASSLVAGMDSPLHF. Variable domain in full (rest from reference TRBV7-9 and TRBJ1-6): DTGVSQNPRHKITKRGQNVTFRCDPISEHNRLYWYRQTLGQGPEFLTYFQNEAQLEKSRLLSDRFSAERPKGSFSTLEIQRTEQGDSAMYLCASSLVAGMDSPLHFGNGTRLTVT.

The chain links TRBV7-6 to TRBJ2-7, with 9 bases aligning to TRBD1. The CDR3 spans 14 residues. CDR1 SGHVS and CDR2 FNYEAQ come from the germline V gene. The V segment lost 4 bases and the J segment 5 bases; nucleotides outside the gene matches: 6. The CDR3 loop is CASSSDRGLHEQYF. CDR3 nucleotide sequence: TGTGCCAGCAGCTCGGACAGGGGACTCCACGAGCAGTACTTC.

V gene TRBV6-5 combines with J gene TRBJ1-5, with 7 bases fitting TRBD1. This CDR3 is 12 amino acids long. CDR1 MNHEY and CDR2 SVGAGI come from the germline V gene. The ends lost 7 bases at V and 8 bases at J; junction bases unmatched: 5. CDR3 amino acids: CASMTGFKPQHF. The DNA of the CDR3 is TGTGCCAGCATGACAGGGTTTAAGCCCCAGCATTTT.

V is TRBV20-1 and J is TRBJ2-7; D gene ambiguous. Germline values: CDR1 DFQATT, CDR2 SNEGSKA (reference sequence). This CDR3 spans 11 amino acids. Deletions cut 3 bases from V and 1 base from J, with 4 bases between. The CDR3 here is CSASGSYEQYF. DNA for the CDR3: TGCAGTGCTAGCGGGTCCTACGAGCAGTACTTC.

The CDR3 here is CASSELGPNYGYTF. The CDR3 DNA follows: TGTGCCAGCAGCGAACTGGGGCCAAACTATGGCTACACCTTC. The chain recombines TRBV27 with TRBJ1-2; D perhaps matches TRBD1 (5 bases). Looked up from germline, CDR1 is MNHEY and CDR2 is SMNVEV (reference sequence). The ends were cut back, 6 bases at V and 2 bases at J, with 13 bases in the middle. The CDR3 is 14 residues long.

Comments on this clone: Different DNA sequences within this sample yield the same CDR3. In DNA, the CDR3 is TGTGCCAGCAGTCTTAGAGGGGGTTACGAGCAGTACTTC. Protein product: CASSLRGGYEQYF. J is TRBJ2-7 and V is TRBV11-1, with D maybe TRBD1 (6 bases). Germline assignment: CDR1 SGHAT and CDR2 FQDESV (reference sequence). V was shortened by 6 bases and J by 4 bases, with 13 bases between the two germline ends. The CDR3 covers 13 residues.

V usage is TRBV2 and J usage is TRBJ2-5; 7 bases are a match to TRBD2. The CDR3 is 15 residues long. Germline-derived CDR1 and CDR2 are SNHLY and FYNNEI. The J segment lost 0 bases and the V segment lost 5 bases, leaving 6 bases of the junction unmatched. This CDR3 reads CASSYQRGHQETQYF. The CDR3 DNA is TGTGCCAGCAGTTACCAGCGGGGCCACCAAGAGACCCAGTACTTC.

This clone showed up just once. V is TRBV24-1 and J is TRBJ1-6; D remains ambiguous. The V end was cut by 3 bases, the J end by 7 bases, with 15 bases between. The germline V gene has CDR1 KGHDR and CDR2 SFDVKD. The CDR3 sequence is 16 residues long. Here the CDR3 reads CATSDAREGGNSPLHF. The CDR3, as DNA: TGTGCCACCAGTGATGCAAGGGAGGGAGGGAATTCACCCCTCCACTTT.

CDR3 DNA sequence: TGCGCCAGCAGCCAAGAGGGGACAGTTAATTCACCCCTCCACTTT. The encoded protein is CASSQEGTVNSPLHF. The rearrangement links TRBV4-1 to TRBJ1-6; TRBD1 matches 7 bases. The CDR3 sequence is 15 residues long. The V gene's germline CDR1 is MGHRA and CDR2 YSYEKL. The V and J ends lost 0 bases and 6 bases, in that order; junction bases with no gene match: 2.

This clone was counted a single time. This sequence joins TRBV30 and TRBJ2-2, with 7 nucleotides matching TRBD2. The CDR3 is 16 amino acids. CDR1 and CDR2 (germline): GTSNPN, SVGIG (reference sequence). Germline trimming cut 1 base from V and 7 bases from J; bases unmatched to any gene: 12. DNA for the CDR3: TGTGCCTGGAGTGCGATGCGGGGGATTCGAATCGGGGAGCTGTTTTTT. It codes for CAWSAMRGIRIGELFF.

The CDR3: CASSQERGSPLHF. Here the CDR3 DNA reads TGTGCCAGCAGCCAAGAAAGGGGATCACCCCTCCACTTT. The chain joins TRBV3-1 (or the pseudogene TRBV3-2) to TRBJ1-6; D perhaps matches TRBD1 (5 bases). The germline V and J ends were trimmed by 0 bases and 10 bases, with 7 bases remaining between them. CDR1 is LGHDT and CDR2 is YNNKEL in the germline V gene (reference sequence). The CDR3 consists of 13 residues.

The J gene is TRBJ1-5, the V gene TRBV14; 10 positions match TRBD1. J gave up 2 bases and V 5 bases, and 0 bases lay outside the gene matches. This CDR3 has 14 residues. Looked up from germline, CDR1 is SGHDN and CDR2 is FVKESK. CDR3 amino acids: CASSGTGGNQPQHF. In nucleotides, the CDR3 is TGTGCCAGCAGCGGGACAGGGGGCAATCAGCCCCAGCATTTT.